This TCR beta chain comes out of a study of T cells in Graves' hyperthyroidism and ophthalmopathy. This clonotype came up many times. Antigen specificity is unknown. For ophthalmopathy patients, the Clinical Activity Score was at least 3 and the NOSPECS grade at least 4; duration was under 3 months. Diagnosis relied on clinical symptoms, serum thyroxine and TRAb, thyroid ultrasound and orbital computed tomography. Fresh peripheral blood, roughly 9.8 ml of it, supplied the PBMCs. RNA transcripts provided the source from which TCR beta CDR3 regions were amplified. When the TCR CDR3 underwent first-round RT-PCR, the HTBI primer set was used. TCRdb ran MiXCR on the multiplex PCR reads and lists one entry per CDR3 protein. The table has approximately 520,000 distinct CDR3 sequences, less than 25% seen once; the top ten hold approximately 10%. Whole-study results and caveats: In the blood, most expanded thyroid clonotypes above 0.001 appeared as well.

Germline lookup yields CDR1 PRHDT and CDR2 FYEKMQ (reference sequence). This CDR3 comprises 15 residues. V gave up 5 bases and J gave up 4 bases; unmatched junction bases: 7. The specimen was blood. The receptor was derived from a woman aged 25 to 39 with Graves' ophthalmopathy. The rearrangement links TRBV13 to TRBJ1-1, with 10 bases matching TRBD1. The CDR3 coding sequence is TGTGCCAGCAGCCCGCGACAGGGGGCGGGCACTGAAGCTTTCTTT. It translates to CASSPRQGAGTEAFF.